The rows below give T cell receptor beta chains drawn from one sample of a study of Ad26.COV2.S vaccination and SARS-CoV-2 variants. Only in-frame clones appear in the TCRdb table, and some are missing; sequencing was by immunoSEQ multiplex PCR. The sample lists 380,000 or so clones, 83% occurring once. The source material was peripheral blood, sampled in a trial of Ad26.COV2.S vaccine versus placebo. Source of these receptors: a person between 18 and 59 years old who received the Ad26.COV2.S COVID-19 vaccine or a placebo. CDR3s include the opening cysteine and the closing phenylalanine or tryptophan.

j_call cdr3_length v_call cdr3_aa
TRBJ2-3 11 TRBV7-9 CASSLQDTQYF
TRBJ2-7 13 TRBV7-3 CASSIWDSHEQYF
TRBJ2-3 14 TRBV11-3 CASSFDGSSDTQYF
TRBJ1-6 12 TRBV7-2 CASSSLNSPLHF
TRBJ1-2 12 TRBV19 CASNLGAEGYTF
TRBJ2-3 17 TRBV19 CASSRGRAGVYIDTQYF
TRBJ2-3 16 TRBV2 CASSAFLGQSTDTQYF
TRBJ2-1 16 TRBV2 CASSEGGRGRGNEQFF
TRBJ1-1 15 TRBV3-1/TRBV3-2 CASSQGSGENTEAFF
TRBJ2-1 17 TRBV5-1 CASSENRLSGGKNEQFF
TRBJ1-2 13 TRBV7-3 CASSFGLGYGYTF
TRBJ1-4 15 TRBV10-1 CASSADSHTNEKLFF
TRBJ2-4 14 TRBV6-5 CASRDRLAKNIQYF
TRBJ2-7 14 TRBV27 CASSLSSEGYEQYF
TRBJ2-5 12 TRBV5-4 CASSFTRETQYF
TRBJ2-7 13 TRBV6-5 CASATPGTTGARF
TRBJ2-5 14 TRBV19 CASNPWGGQETQYF
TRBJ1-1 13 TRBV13 CASSPPMGPEAFF
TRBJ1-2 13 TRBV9 CASSVDDRGRMAF
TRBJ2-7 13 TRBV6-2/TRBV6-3 CASSLSEAYEQYF
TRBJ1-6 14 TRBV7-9 CASSLEAGNSPLHF
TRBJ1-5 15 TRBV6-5 CASRWAAHSNQPQHF
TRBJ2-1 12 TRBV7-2 CASSFTSGEQFF
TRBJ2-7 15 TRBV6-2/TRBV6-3 CASSYLAGSSYEQYF
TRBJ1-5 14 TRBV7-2 CASSLGQVYQPQHF
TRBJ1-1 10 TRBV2 CASSNGGAFF
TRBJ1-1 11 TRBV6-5 CASSYGTEAFF
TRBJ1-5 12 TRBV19 CASGQNNQPQHF
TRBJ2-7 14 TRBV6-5 CASSLGGRSYEQYF
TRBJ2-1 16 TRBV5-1 CASSQAGTGGVYEQFF
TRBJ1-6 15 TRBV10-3 CAISVEDTAGSPLHF
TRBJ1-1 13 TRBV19 CASSIPVNTEAFF
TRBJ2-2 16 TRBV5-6 CASSLMRQGWAGELFF
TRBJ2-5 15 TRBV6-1 CASSEFRAAQETQYF
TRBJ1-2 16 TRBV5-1 CASSLGGPVQNYGYTF
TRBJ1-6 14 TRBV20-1 CSASSRPIGSPLHF
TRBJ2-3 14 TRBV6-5 CASRSPGSTDTQYF
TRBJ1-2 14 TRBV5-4 CASSGDRGGYGYTF
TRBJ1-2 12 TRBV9 CASSDQGYGYTF
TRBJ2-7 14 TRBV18 CASSPVQGSYEQYF
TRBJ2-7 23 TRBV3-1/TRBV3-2 CASSRILNPPEGLAGVIGDEQYF
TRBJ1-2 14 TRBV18 CASSPGPTSDGYTF
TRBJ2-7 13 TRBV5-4 CASSFPTGDEQYF
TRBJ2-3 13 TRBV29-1 CSALGTPSDTQYF
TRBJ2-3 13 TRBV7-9 CASSPRETDTQYF
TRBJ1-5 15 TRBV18 CASSPGAGGNQPQHF
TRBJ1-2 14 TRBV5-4 CASSPLVGSYGYTF
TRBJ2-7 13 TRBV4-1 CASSQSWVGEQYF
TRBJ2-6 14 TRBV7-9 CASRPSAGANVLTF
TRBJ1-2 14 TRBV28 CASSTGTSNYGYTF
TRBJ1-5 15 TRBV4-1 CASSPVALSNQPQHF
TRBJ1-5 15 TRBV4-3 CASSQDGGPNQPQHF
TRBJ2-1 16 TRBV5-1 CASSGLSSDAYNEQFF
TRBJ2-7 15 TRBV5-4 CASSLRSSGGYEQYF
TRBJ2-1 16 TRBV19 CASSGGAGGSYNEQFF
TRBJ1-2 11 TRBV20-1 CSAYQGDGYTF
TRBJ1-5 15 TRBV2 CASSAVGAGRQPQHF
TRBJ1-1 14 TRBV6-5 CASRYGERSTEAFF